A single T cell receptor beta chain is shown here with its context. The CDR3 length is 13 residues. Per germline, CDR1 LNHDA and CDR2 SQIVND (reference sequence). Between the trimmed V and J ends, which lost 3 bases and 11 bases, there was a span of 14 bases. These data belong to a study of blood T cell repertoires in COVID-19. In terms of age and location, participants ranged from roughly 18 to 90 years and lived in under 30 US areas. Original processing notes: For nucleated cells, counts were estimated from reference gene primer amplification. Using immunoSEQ multiplex PCR, the repertoire was profiled, and TCRdb retains in-frame clones only, with some absent. V and J calls and clone size are copied from that table; D and trimming were computed from the DNA. Altogether approximately 210,000 clones are present, around 76% being singletons, with the ten largest covering about 15%.

The clonotype originates from a woman in her forties or fifties with acute COVID-19. The sequencing sample was made of PBMCs or T cells enriched from blood (not recorded which). The chain joins TRBV19 to TRBJ1-5, with D uncertain. Written as DNA, the CDR3 is TGTGCCAGTAGTATTAGAGGGCCCTCGACCCAGCATTTT. Translation: CASSIRGPSTQHF.